This record looks at one T cell receptor beta chain sequence and its context. There are many counts of this clonotype. Its antigen specificity is not known. No much larger clone exists at a distance of one base, and base qualities are not known. The library was prepared using 5' RACE. The sequencer was an Illumina HiSeq 2000. Template switching added a universal primer binding site, and the final cDNA carried a unique molecular identifier that allowed TCR cDNA molecules to be counted accurately. First-strand cDNA for TCR alpha and beta chains was synthesized from specific primers in the conserved constant-segment region. Each cDNA library was double barcoded, with a SMART-Mk sample barcode plus Illumina barcodes, to control for contamination. TruSeq adapter sequences and Illumina sample barcodes were added in two successive PCR steps. Sequencing of the TCR alpha and beta cDNA libraries was done on the Illumina HiSeq platform using custom primers. In the paper's pipeline: Raw reads were processed with MiGEC to extract unique molecular identifiers, and MiXCR was used to determine CDR3 positions. Recombination models were inferred per individual with the repgenHMM and IGoR tools using an EM algorithm. Shared clonotype analysis was performed with the tcR package in R, normalizing sharing by the product of cloneset sizes. To study raw recombination free of thymic and clonal selection effects, out-of-frame nonproductive sequences were analyzed. TCRdb reworked the public reads: Q25 trimming with fastp, MiXCR clone assembly, productive beta chains retained. Each entry is one CDR3 protein sequence, shown with its most common DNA and genes. These V and J calls originate from TCRdb's pipeline instead of the authors' own analysis. The sample has a few hundred thousand distinct CDR3 sequences on record, about 8.9% of them singletons. Clones ranked in the top ten supply over 2.5% of the sample.

Every donor was a healthy Caucasian. Three pairs of female monozygotic twins, all aged about 18 to 30 years, were included in the twin cohort. CD4+ and CD8+ T cell populations were isolated with positive isolation kits from Invitrogen. The sample originates from a study of identical twins (dated by TCRdb to the mid-2010s). Study-level background: To test whether fetal clonotypes persist, this study deep-sequenced TCR alpha and beta repertoires from monozygotic twins, from unrelated adults of various ages, and from cord blood. To rule out contamination, the twin experiments were replicated at different times with different library preparation protocols. Here is what the overall study found, with its caveats: Excess twin sharing in beta out-of-frame sequences was weaker because fewer shared sequences lowered the signal-to-noise ratio. Compared with coincidental sharing between unrelated individuals, an excess of low generation-probability sequences was observed among out-of-frame TCR alpha sequences shared between twins. In monozygotic twins, recombination models systematically underestimated out-of-frame TCR alpha sharing, but the models matched the sharing seen between unrelated individuals. Invariant T cells such as MAIT and iNKT could partly confound zero-insertion analyses, though diverse VJ usage argued against this for most clonotypes. Conclusions relied on cross-sectional statistical analysis, since the same donors could not be followed over many years. Abundant cord blood beta clonotypes carried fewer insertions; young adult naive repertoires showed a weaker similar trend, while memory repertoires showed none.

The germline V gene sets CDR1 to LGHNT and CDR2 to FRNRAP. Its CDR3 holds 14 amino acids, cysteine through phenylalanine. Just CDR3 DNA is preserved here, 42 bases in frame from base 1. Trimming takes 6 bases off V and 5 bases off J; junction bases not matched to a gene: 7. These data also featured in a second study, about yellow fever vaccine responses in identical twins. Per the second study: According to the authors, the vaccine-induced T cell response in identical twins seemed to be partly convergent and partly specific to each individual. The study precisely tracked vaccine-responding T cell clones in identical twins.

The sample consisted of CD8+ T cells sorted from blood. This sequence was found in a young woman in good health. The chain is assembled from TRBV12-5 and TRBJ1-1, and TRBD1 aligns with 9 junction nucleotides. The DNA sequence is given as TGTGCTAGTGGACTTACAGGGGGCCGGACTGAAGCTTTCTTT. It is translated as CASGLTGGRTEAFF.